Following are 22 T cell receptor beta chains from one sample sequenced in a study of T-cell reconstitution after alpha-beta-depleted transplantation in children. As it was prepared, the TCRbeta library received unique molecular identifiers. MiXCR, run by TCRdb on the PCR reads, gives a single entry per CDR3 protein. The profile shows 450,000 to 550,000 distinct CDR3 sequences, about 10% of them singletons. The material sequenced was PBMCs, mostly from graft donor cells, taken 180 days after TCRalphabeta/CD19-depleted stem cell transplant. The receptors derive from a female patient between 2 and 10 years old who had a stem cell transplant for aplastic anemia, so the T cells may come from the graft donor.

J is TRBJ2-6 and V is TRBV4-3, with no clear D. Deletions cut 0 bases from V and 0 bases from J, with 12 bases between. The CDR3 is 18 amino acids. The germline V gene encodes CDR1 LGHNA and CDR2 YSLEER. Here the CDR3 DNA reads TGCGCCAGCAGCCAAGATGGGTCTCCTTTCTCTGGGGCCAACGTCCTGACTTTC. Translation: CASSQDGSPFSGANVLTF.

This clonotype occurred a few times. CDR3 nucleotides: TGTGCCAGCAGCGTAGGGGCTAGCGGGTGGAACTCCTACAATGAGCAGTTCTTC. It translates to CASSVGASGWNSYNEQFF. The V gene is TRBV9, the J gene TRBJ2-1; 8 bases line up with TRBD2. CDR1 is SGDLS, CDR2 YYNGEE, per germline. This CDR3 has 18 amino acids. Germline trimming cut 0 bases from V and 0 bases from J; bases unmatched to any gene: 8.

This clonotype was counted only a few times. The chain recombines TRBV7-9 with TRBJ2-5, with 8 bases aligning to TRBD2. This CDR3 is 16 amino acids long. Looked up from germline, CDR1 is SEHNR and CDR2 is FQNEAQ (reference sequence). V shed 0 bases and J 0 bases; nucleotides not matched to a gene: 3. CDR3 sequence (DNA): TGTGCCAGCAGCTTAGCGGGAGCGGGGGACCAAGAGACCCAGTACTTC. Amino acid sequence: CASSLAGAGDQETQYF.

This clonotype showed up just a few times. This chain links TRBV3-1 with TRBJ2-7; D uncertain. This CDR3 has 13 amino acids. Germline loops: CDR1 LGHDT, CDR2 YNNKEL (reference sequence). V was clipped by 1 base and J by 9 bases, with 13 bases between them. CDR3 amino acids: CASSQGPPWGQYF. The CDR3 DNA reads as TGTGCCAGCAGCCAAGGCCCCCCTTGGGGGCAGTACTTC.

This clonotype was seen at least ten times. V is TRBV15 and J is TRBJ2-7; TRBD2 matches at 7 bases. Trimming removed 6 bases from V and 4 bases from J; junction bases left unmatched: 12. The V gene's germline CDR1 is LNHNV and CDR2 YYDKDF (reference sequence). CDR3 size: 15 residues. This CDR3 reads CATSKPGGAVYEQYF. The CDR3 nucleotides are TGTGCCACCAGTAAACCGGGAGGAGCAGTGTACGAGCAGTACTTC.

V gene TRBV20-1 combines with J gene TRBJ2-7; 11 nucleotides agree with TRBD2. Trimming took 5 bases from V and 5 from J; bases not matched to a gene: 11. This CDR3 region has 15 residues. The V gene's germline CDR1 is DFQATT and CDR2 SNEGSKA (reference sequence). The CDR3 DNA reads TGCAGTGCTGTACCTCTAGCGGGAGGAATCGACGAGCAGTACGTC. It encodes CSAVPLAGGIDEQYV.

The chain links TRBV11-3 to TRBJ2-1; no clear D gene. The CDR3 length is 15 residues. CDR1 and CDR2 (germline): SGHNT, YENEEA. Between the trimmed V and J ends, which lost 4 bases and 0 bases, there was a span of 10 bases. The CDR3, as DNA: TGTGCCAGCAGCTCCGACCTCAGCTCCTACAATGAGCAGTTCTTC. This sequence encodes CASSSDLSSYNEQFF. Drawing the rest from reference TRBV11-3 and TRBJ2-1, the complete variable domain is EAGVVQSPRYKIIEKKQPVAFWCNPISGHNTLYWYLQNLGQGPELLIRYENEEAVDDSQLPKDRFSAERLKGVDSTLKIQPAELGDSAVYLCASSSDLSSYNEQFFGPGTRLTVL.

The chain is built from TRBV11-2 and TRBJ1-5; D ambiguous. There are 15 residues in the CDR3. V dropped 2 bases and J dropped 5 bases, with 13 bases sitting between them. The germline V gene encodes CDR1 SGHAT and CDR2 FQNNGV. For the CDR3, the DNA is TGTGCCAGCAGCTTATATCCCCGGGCGGATCAGCCCCAGCATTTT. Translation gives CASSLYPRADQPQHF.

This clonotype turned up a few times. This rearrangement joins TRBV9 to TRBJ2-1; D remains unclear. Trimming took off 4 bases at V and 0 bases at J, with 17 bases between the two ends. Germline V gene lookup returns CDR1 SGDLS and CDR2 YYNGEE. CDR3 length: 17 residues. The CDR3 sequence: CASSQLDGRSSYNEQFF. CDR3 DNA sequence: TGTGCCAGCAGCCAGCTAGACGGTAGAAGCTCCTACAATGAGCAGTTCTTC.

J is TRBJ2-3 and V is TRBV11-2, with D perhaps being TRBD1 or TRBD2 (7 bases each). The V gene's germline CDR1 is SGHAT and CDR2 FQNNGV. Trimming left V 4 bases short and J 0 bases short, with 20 bases between. The CDR3 has 18 amino acids. The CDR3 loop reads CASSSVAAGGASTDTQYF. The CDR3 bases are TGTGCCAGCAGCTCAGTAGCGGCAGGGGGGGCTAGCACAGATACGCAGTATTTT.

CDR3 bases: TGCAGCGTTCGATCCCCCGAGGCAGGAATTTGGACGGATACGCAGTATTTT. Residues: CSVRSPEAGIWTDTQYF. The chain joins TRBV29-1 to TRBJ2-3; no clear D gene. The CDR3 length is 17 residues. Germline assignment: CDR1 SQVTM and CDR2 ANQGSEA. Between the trimmed V and J ends, which lost 5 bases and 6 bases, there was a span of 27 bases.

This clonotype was observed a few times. J is TRBJ2-1 and V is TRBV5-4; D is undetermined. CDR3 length: 14 amino acids. Germline CDR1 and CDR2: SGHNT and YYREEE (reference sequence). V dropped 3 bases and J dropped 2 bases, with 9 bases sitting between them. The CDR3 here is CASSSDPTYNEQFF. The DNA of the CDR3 is TGTGCCAGCAGCTCGGACCCTACCTACAATGAGCAGTTCTTC.

The chain links TRBV27 to TRBJ2-7, with D tentatively TRBD1 (6 bases). The CDR3 is made up of 13 amino acids. The germline V gene has CDR1 MNHEY and CDR2 SMNVEV (reference sequence). The V gene lost 4 bases and the J gene lost 7 bases, with 14 bases spanning the gap. In DNA form, the CDR3 reads TGTGCCAGCAGTTGGACAGAGGGTGGGGAGCAGTACTTC. Translating it yields CASSWTEGGEQYF.

V gene TRBV6-2 or TRBV6-3 combines with J gene TRBJ1-1; 7 bases are shared with TRBD1. The CDR3 has 14 residues. Trimming at V came to 6 bases and at J to 4 bases, leaving 8 bases not matched to a gene. Germline V lookup: CDR1 MNHEY, CDR2 SVGEGT. CDR3 amino acids: CASRIQGVRTEAFF. The CDR3 nucleotides are TGTGCCAGCAGGATCCAGGGGGTCCGCACTGAAGCTTTCTTT.

This clonotype was counted between two and nine times. The chain is built from TRBV6-6 and TRBJ2-7; 12 nucleotides align to TRBD1. The CDR3 covers 13 residues. V shed 8 bases, J shed 5 bases, and the junction held 4 bases outside the gene matches. The germline V gene encodes CDR1 MNHNY and CDR2 SVGAGI (reference sequence). This CDR3 is CASAGQGAHEQYF. The CDR3 coding sequence is TGTGCCAGCGCGGGACAGGGGGCCCACGAGCAGTACTTC.

This clonotype has just a few counts. The genes are TRBV20-1 and TRBJ2-1; TRBD2 might be the D (5 bases). Germline V gene sequence: CDR1 DFQATT, CDR2 SNEGSKA (reference sequence). Trimming removed 5 bases at V and 0 bases at J, with 11 bases between. The CDR3 runs to 14 residues. The DNA for the CDR3 is TGCAGTGCTGGTACTAGAACCTCCTACAATGAGCAGTTCTTC. As protein: CSAGTRTSYNEQFF.

There are a few counts of this clonotype. The chain employs TRBV19 and TRBJ2-1, with D possibly matching TRBD2 (5 bases). The CDR3 extends over 15 amino acids. Per the germline V gene, CDR1 is LNHDA and CDR2 is SQIVND (reference sequence). Trimming removed 2 bases at V and 5 bases at J, with 13 bases between. The CDR3 coding sequence is TGTGCCAGTAGTATAATCGGGGTTGGGAACAATGAGCAGTTCTTC. Translation: CASSIIGVGNNEQFF.

The chain links TRBV7-8 to TRBJ1-5, with D perhaps matching TRBD1 (5 bases). The V and J ends lost 1 base and 6 bases respectively, with 13 bases between them. The CDR3 loop spans 15 amino acids. Per the germline V gene, CDR1 is SGHVS and CDR2 is FQNEAQ. The CDR3 DNA follows: TGTGCCAGCAGCTTAGACGCGGGGCTGAGTCAGCCCCAGCATTTT. It specifies CASSLDAGLSQPQHF.

This clonotype was observed at least ten times. The chain joins TRBV6-5 to TRBJ2-1; TRBD1 aligns across 7 bases. CDR1 and CDR2 from the germline V gene are MNHEY and SVGAGI. The CDR3 loop spans 15 amino acids. V shed 2 bases, J shed 8 bases, and the junction held 9 bases outside the gene matches. The CDR3 loop is CASSYGARQGDEQFF. CDR3 nucleotides: TGTGCCAGCAGTTACGGCGCCCGGCAGGGGGATGAGCAGTTCTTC.

CDR3 in amino acids: CASSHLGRRNTEAFF. The DNA for the CDR3 is TGTGCCAGCAGCCACTTGGGACGCAGGAACACTGAAGCTTTCTTT. The chain links TRBV4-2 to TRBJ1-1, with D possibly TRBD1 on 5 matching bases. Trimming cost V 3 bases and J 1 base, with 12 bases left between them. There are 15 residues in the CDR3. The V gene's germline CDR1 is LGHNA and CDR2 YNFKEQ.

This chain uses TRBV5-1 with TRBJ2-3, with 13 bases aligning to TRBD2. This CDR3 has 20 amino acids. In germline, CDR1 is SGHRS, CDR2 YFSETQ. The V segment lost 2 bases and the J segment 0 bases; nucleotides outside the gene matches: 12. The chain's CDR3 is CASSFRPTGLAGVSTDTQYF. The CDR3 nucleotides read TGCGCCAGCAGCTTCAGACCCACCGGACTAGCGGGAGTGAGCACAGATACGCAGTATTTT.

CDR3 residues: CSGNLGGEMTDTQYF. Written as DNA, the CDR3 is TGCAGTGGCAACCTCGGGGGCGAAATGACAGATACGCAGTATTTT. The chain uses TRBV20-1 and TRBJ2-3; D may match TRBD1 or TRBD2 (6 bases each). This CDR3 contains 15 residues. Germline CDR1 is DFQATT and CDR2 is SNEGSKA (reference sequence). V was shortened by 7 bases and J by 3 bases, with 20 bases between the two germline ends.